What follows are 30 T cell receptor beta chains derived from one specimen sequenced in a study of control samples from healthy donors and cancer patients. Some clones are missing from TCRdb's copy, which holds only in-frame ones; the method was immunoSEQ multiplex PCR. The data hold 150,000 to 200,000 clones, with around 90% observed a single time. Sequencing used blood. Receptors were obtained from a middle-aged woman in good health.

This rearrangement joins TRBV5-1 to TRBJ1-1; D unresolved. Germline assignment: CDR1 SGHRS and CDR2 YFSETQ. The CDR3 is 11 amino acids. Trimming removed 2 bases at V and 6 bases at J, with 5 bases between. The CDR3 spells CASSFGPEAFF. In DNA, the CDR3 is TGCGCCAGCAGCTTCGGGCCTGAAGCTTTCTTT. Filled out from reference TRBV5-1 and TRBJ1-1, the complete variable domain reads KAGVTQTPRYLIKTRGQQVTLSCSPISGHRSVSWYQQTPGQGLQFLFEYFSETQRNKGNFPGRFSGRQFSNSRSEMNVSTLELGDSALYLCASSFGPEAFFGQGTRLTVV.

The chain links TRBV19 to TRBJ2-1; TRBD1 matches 10 bases. V lost 5 bases and J lost 6; bases outside the gene matches: 10. CDR3 length: 16 residues. CDR1 and CDR2 (germline): LNHDA, SQIVND (reference sequence). This CDR3 reads CASSPDRDRGTNEQFF. The CDR3 DNA reads TGTGCCAGTAGTCCCGACCGGGACAGGGGCACCAATGAGCAGTTCTTC.

The chain combines TRBV7-6 with TRBJ1-6; TRBD1 aligns across 7 bases. The germline gives CDR1 SGHVS, CDR2 FNYEAQ. The CDR3 runs 15 residues. The ends lost 5 bases at V and 9 bases at J; junction bases unmatched: 10. CDR3 amino acids: CASSPGGQVGSPLHF. The CDR3 DNA reads as TGTGCCAGCAGCCCAGGGGGACAAGTTGGTTCACCCCTCCACTTT. Full variable domain (remainder filled in from reference TRBV7-6 and TRBJ1-6): GAGVSQSPRYKVTKRGQDVALRCDPISGHVSLYWYRQALGQGPEFLTYFNYEAQQDKSGLPNDRFSAERPEGSISTLTIQRTEQRDSAMYRCASSPGGQVGSPLHFGNGTRLTVT.

The V call is TRBV7-2, the J call TRBJ2-5, with 8 positions matching TRBD2. Looked up from germline, CDR1 is SGHTA and CDR2 is FQGNSA. There are 15 residues in the CDR3. Germline trimming cut 4 bases from V and 2 bases from J; bases unmatched to any gene: 6. CDR3 DNA: TGTGCCAGCAGCTCCAGTAGCGGGGCTCAAGAGACCCAGTACTTC. Translating gives CASSSSSGAQETQYF.

The rearrangement links TRBV28 to TRBJ1-2; D uncertain. V gave up 2 bases and J gave up 3 bases, with 4 bases separating them. The CDR3 extends over 12 amino acids. Germline CDR1 is MDHEN and CDR2 is SYDVKM. CDR3 sequence: CASSLRDYGYTF. DNA for the CDR3: TGTGCCAGCAGTTTACGAGACTATGGCTACACCTTC.

This clone was seen only once. The chain has TRBV7-9 and TRBJ2-7; possibly TRBD2 for D (6 bases). This CDR3 contains 12 residues. The germline CDR1 and CDR2 sequences are SEHNR and FQNEAQ (reference sequence). Between the trimmed V and J ends, which lost 4 bases and 5 bases, there was a span of 9 bases. Here the CDR3 DNA reads TGTGCCAGCAGCTCGGGGGTTGACGAGCAGTACTTC. It specifies CASSSGVDEQYF.

CDR3 DNA sequence: TGTGTCAGAAGCTTAGTAATTGTCGGGGACCGCTTTACCGGGGAGCTGTTTTTT. As protein: CVRSLVIVGDRFTGELFF. The V and J genes are TRBV7-5 and TRBJ2-2. TRBV7-5 is an annotated pseudogene. The CDR3 has 18 residues.

The chain joins TRBV10-1 to TRBJ1-1; D is undetermined. The CDR3 is 13 residues long. Germline assignment: CDR1 WNHNN and CDR2 SYGVQD (reference sequence). V was shortened by 2 bases and J by 1 base, with 5 bases between the two germline ends. CDR3 amino acids: CASSEVPNTEAFF. CDR3 in DNA: TGCGCCAGCAGTGAGGTTCCGAACACTGAAGCTTTCTTT.

The J gene is TRBJ1-4, the V gene TRBV5-1, with 10 bases aligning to TRBD1. This CDR3 spans 15 amino acids. With V trimmed by 3 bases and J by 3 bases, 2 bases remained unmatched. Germline V gene lookup returns CDR1 SGHRS and CDR2 YFSETQ. This CDR3 is CASSSTGGPNEKLFF. The CDR3 nucleotides are TGCGCCAGCAGCTCGACAGGGGGCCCTAATGAAAAACTGTTTTTT.

The rearrangement joins TRBV6-1 to TRBJ1-1, with TRBD1 as a possible D gene (5 bases). The CDR3 loop spans 18 amino acids. Germline values: CDR1 MNHNS, CDR2 SASEGT. V was shortened by 4 bases and J by 3 bases, with 24 bases between the two germline ends. The chain's CDR3 is CASSAIITRQSSDTEAFF. The CDR3 region has the DNA TGTGCCAGCAGTGCAATAATAACCAGACAGAGCTCGGACACTGAAGCTTTCTTT.

J is TRBJ1-2 and V is TRBV14; maybe TRBD1 (5 bases). Trimming cost V 0 bases and J 5 bases, with 13 bases left between them. Germline CDR1 reads SGHDN; CDR2 reads FVKESK. This CDR3 has 15 amino acids. CDR3 in amino acids: CASSQEGQGGYGYTF. CDR3 DNA sequence: TGTGCCAGCAGCCAAGAGGGGCAGGGTGGATATGGCTACACCTTC.

The rearrangement joins TRBV12-3 or TRBV12-4 to TRBJ1-5, with 7 bases fitting TRBD1. Unmatched junction bases numbered 3, after V lost 6 bases and J lost 4 bases. This CDR3 has 13 residues. The CDR3 region has the DNA TGTGCCAGCAGGAAGGACAGGAATCAGCCCCAGCATTTT. The encoded protein is CASRKDRNQPQHF.

This clone was counted a single time. V gene TRBV27 combines with J gene TRBJ2-6, with D perhaps TRBD1 or TRBD2 (5 bases each). V lost 3 bases to trimming and J lost 0 bases, with 15 bases between them. This CDR3 spans 18 amino acids. The germline V gene encodes CDR1 MNHEY and CDR2 SMNVEV (reference sequence). Written as DNA, the CDR3 is TGTGCCAGCAGTTTGAAGTGGCAGGGACGCTCTGGGGCCAACGTCCTGACTTTC. Its translation is CASSLKWQGRSGANVLTF. Full variable domain (rest looked up from reference TRBV27 and TRBJ2-6): EAQVTQNPRYLITVTGKKLTVTCSQNMNHEYMSWYRQDPGLGLRQIYYSMNVEVTDKGDVPEGYKVSRKEKRNFPLILESPSPNQTSLYFCASSLKWQGRSGANVLTFGAGSRLTVL.

This chain uses TRBV29-1 with TRBJ2-5; 12 bases fit TRBD2. The V gene's germline CDR1 is SQVTM and CDR2 ANQGSEA. The CDR3 is 14 residues long. V gave up 2 bases and J gave up 3 bases; unmatched junction bases: 1. The CDR3 is CSVETSGGKETQYF. The CDR3 nucleotides read TGCAGCGTTGAAACTAGCGGGGGGAAAGAGACCCAGTACTTC.

On this clone itself: This sample also contains other DNA sequences that code for the same CDR3. The gene calls are TRBV7-3 and TRBJ1-2; D is possibly TRBD1 (6 bases). V was clipped by 5 bases and J by 2 bases, with 9 bases between them. CDR3 length: 13 residues. The germline V gene has CDR1 SGHTA and CDR2 FQGTGA. The CDR3 is CASSPGQNYGYTF. The CDR3 nucleotides are TGTGCCAGCAGCCCTGGACAGAACTATGGCTACACCTTC. Together with reference TRBV7-3 and TRBJ1-2, the CDR3 gives the full variable domain: GAGVSQTPSNKVTEKGKYVELRCDPISGHTALYWYRQSLGQGPEFLIYFQGTGAADDSGLPNDRFFAVRPEGSVSTLKIQRTERGDSAVYLCASSPGQNYGYTFGSGTRLTVV.

V gene TRBV27 combines with J gene TRBJ1-1; 7 bases line up with TRBD1. The CDR3 runs to 13 residues. V gave up 6 bases and J gave up 5 bases; unmatched junction bases: 6. Per the germline V gene, CDR1 is MNHEY and CDR2 is SMNVEV (reference sequence). The CDR3 DNA is TGTGCCAGCAGGAGCCAGGGGGGTACTGAAGCTTTCTTT. Its protein is CASRSQGGTEAFF.

The chain combines TRBV6-5 with TRBJ1-2; 7 nucleotides agree with TRBD1. The CDR3 is 13 amino acids. Trimming at V came to 7 bases and at J to 6 bases, leaving 8 bases not matched to a gene. Germline lookup yields CDR1 MNHEY and CDR2 SVGAGI. The CDR3 bases are TGTGCCAGCAACCCGGGACAGACTGATGGCTACACCTTC. Amino acids: CASNPGQTDGYTF.

This chain connects TRBV2 to TRBJ2-7; the match to TRBD1 covers 8 bases. This CDR3 contains 14 residues. V was clipped by 8 bases and J by 5 bases; unmatched bases: 11. Germline CDR1 reads SNHLY; CDR2 reads FYNNEI. The DNA for the CDR3 is TGTGCCAGCGGGGCAGGGGGCCCTTCGGACGAGCAGTACTTC. Protein sequence: CASGAGGPSDEQYF.

The DNA of the CDR3 is TGTGCCAGCAGTGAATTAACAGGGGGGCGAGAGACCCAGTACTTC. This gives the protein CASSELTGGRETQYF. J is TRBJ2-5 and V is TRBV25-1, with TRBD1 matching over 8 bases. There are 15 residues in the CDR3. After removal of 1 base from V and 4 bases from J, the junction contained 5 bases not matched to a gene. Looked up from germline, CDR1 is MGHDK and CDR2 is SYGVNS.

The genes are TRBV3-1 (or the pseudogene TRBV3-2) and TRBJ2-1; weak D call: TRBD1 (6 bases). Looked up from germline, CDR1 is LGHDT and CDR2 is YNNKEL (reference sequence). The CDR3 runs 12 residues. V shed 4 bases and J shed 12 bases, with 13 bases lying between them. CDR3 bases: TGTGCCAGCAGCCCGAACAGGGTAAGGCAGTTCTTC. It encodes CASSPNRVRQFF.

The rearrangement joins TRBV5-1 to TRBJ1-2, with 9 bases that match TRBD1. V lost 4 bases and J lost 7; bases outside the gene matches: 11. Germline CDR1 SGHRS, CDR2 YFSETQ. The length of the CDR3 is 15 residues. CDR3 residues: CASSRDRGDLSGYTF. CDR3 DNA: TGCGCCAGCAGCCGCGACAGGGGGGACCTTTCTGGCTACACCTTC. The full variable domain, rest sourced from reference TRBV5-1 and TRBJ1-2, is KAGVTQTPRYLIKTRGQQVTLSCSPISGHRSVSWYQQTPGQGLQFLFEYFSETQRNKGNFPGRFSGRQFSNSRSEMNVSTLELGDSALYLCASSRDRGDLSGYTFGSGTRLTVV.

The CDR3 DNA follows: TGTGCCACCAGTGATCCCGGGACAGGAAATGAGCAGTTCTTC. Residues: CATSDPGTGNEQFF. V usage is TRBV24-1 and J usage is TRBJ2-1, with 8 bases that match TRBD1. V lost 3 bases and J lost 7; bases outside the gene matches: 4. There are 14 residues in the CDR3. Germline V lookup: CDR1 KGHDR, CDR2 SFDVKD.

This clone appeared once. The rearrangement links TRBV10-2 to TRBJ2-7; a weak D match, TRBD1 (6 bases). Germline V gene lookup returns CDR1 WSHSY and CDR2 SAAADI. Trimming left V 9 bases short and J 13 bases short, with 13 bases between. The CDR3 length is 9 residues. The CDR3 bases are TGCGCCAGGCTGGGCAGGGGTTACTTC. Translation gives CARLGRGYF.

The chain couples TRBV6-2 or TRBV6-3 to TRBJ2-7; D may correspond to TRBD1 or TRBD2 (7 bases each). CDR1 MNHEY and CDR2 SVGEGT come from the germline V gene. V was clipped by 8 bases and J by 1 base, with 18 bases between them. The CDR3 is 15 amino acids. The CDR3 reads CASCLSGGASYEQYF. In DNA, the CDR3 is TGTGCCAGCTGCCTATCAGGGGGGGCTTCCTACGAGCAGTACTTC.

The genes are TRBV6-5 and TRBJ2-5; the D is unclear. The length of the CDR3 is 11 residues. The V and J ends lost 5 bases and 1 base respectively, with 2 bases between them. The germline gives CDR1 MNHEY, CDR2 SVGAGI. Here the CDR3 reads CASSLQETQYF. CDR3 DNA sequence: TGTGCCAGCAGTCTCCAAGAGACCCAGTACTTC.

In this sample, this clone turned up once. The chain uses TRBV7-9 and TRBJ1-1; TRBD1 might be the D (5 bases). The length of the CDR3 is 15 residues. The germline CDR1 and CDR2 sequences are SEHNR and FQNEAQ (reference sequence). Trimming left V 5 bases short and J 1 base short, with 14 bases between. CDR3 sequence (DNA): TGTGCCAGCAGCCTACCATCGGGGGGGAACACTGAAGCTTTCTTT. Its translation: CASSLPSGGNTEAFF.

J is TRBJ2-5 and V is TRBV5-1; tentatively, D is TRBD1 or TRBD2 (6 bases each). Germline lookup yields CDR1 SGHRS and CDR2 YFSETQ. With 5 bases removed from V and 5 bases from J, the gap between germline ends came to 19 bases. The CDR3 has 15 residues. The CDR3, as DNA: TGCGCCAGCAGATATGCGGGACATTCGGGGGAGACCCAGTACTTC. It is translated as CASRYAGHSGETQYF.

The chain uses TRBV5-4 and TRBJ1-2; 9 nucleotides match TRBD1. This CDR3 contains 15 residues. V was clipped by 1 base and J by 5 bases; unmatched bases: 6. CDR1 and CDR2 from the germline V gene are SGHNT and YYREEE (reference sequence). CDR3 amino acids: CASSLRDRVGYGYTF. The CDR3 coding sequence is TGTGCCAGCAGCTTGCGGGACAGGGTGGGTTATGGCTACACCTTC.

The sample holds one count of this clone. The J gene is TRBJ1-2, the V gene TRBV12-3 or TRBV12-4; 7 bases are shared with TRBD1. The CDR3 covers 12 residues. Trimming removed 6 bases from V and 7 bases from J; junction bases left unmatched: 5. DNA for the CDR3: TGTGCCAGCAGACAGGGGTTGGGTGGCTACACCTTC. Its translation is CASRQGLGGYTF.

The sample holds a few counts of this clone. V is TRBV20-1 and J is TRBJ2-1; D remains ambiguous. The CDR3 loop spans 10 amino acids. V shed 6 bases and J shed 5 bases, with 5 bases lying between them. The V gene's germline CDR1 is DFQATT and CDR2 SNEGSKA (reference sequence). CDR3: CSAWDNEQFF. CDR3 coding DNA: TGCAGTGCGTGGGACAATGAGCAGTTCTTC.